This entry describes one T cell receptor (beta chain). Its specificity is unknown. The junction does not match germline at one end; this may be a read error. Using RNA template, CDR3s of TCR alpha and beta were amplified with iRepertoire arm-PCR. Input was roughly 85-450 ng of tissue mRNA or PBMC total RNA. TCRdb ran MiXCR on the multiplex PCR reads and lists one entry per CDR3 protein. The sample comprises 90,000 or so distinct CDR3 sequences, roughly 37% of which are singletons, and 30% to 40% rests with the top ten. The data originate from a study of glioma-infiltrating T cells. The study, taken as a whole, reports: Non-neoplastic patients had below-expected tissue-blood divergence, while all gliomas exceeded expectation. Only very few CDR3 sequences appeared in both tissue and blood.

Germline CDR1 reads LNHNV; CDR2 reads YYDKDF (reference sequence). The length of the CDR3 is 15 residues. The origin of this receptor is a human donor with low-grade glioma or glioblastoma, undergoing nonglioma brain surgery, or in good health (not recorded which). V and J are TRBV15 and TRBJ1-4, with no clear D. Input material: glioma tissue, nonneoplastic brain tissue, or PBMCs (not recorded which). The CDR3 loop reads CATSSDTRLPEKLSF. The DNA of the CDR3 is TGTGCCACCAGCAGTGATACGCGGCTGCCTGAAAAACTGTCTTTT.